One and the same sample provided the 32 T cell receptor beta chains below, sequenced in a study of blood T cell repertoires in COVID-19. Libraries were prepared by immunoSEQ multiplex PCR; TCRdb keeps only in-frame clonotypes and omits some of them. The sample records 330,000 or so clones, about 88% being singletons. Input material: PBMCs or T cells enriched from blood (not recorded which). All receptors come from a woman aged 25 to 45 who had been exposed to COVID-19.

The gene calls are TRBV27 and TRBJ2-7; 8 bases fit TRBD1. Trimming at V came to 5 bases and at J to 2 bases, leaving 5 bases not matched to a gene. Per the germline V gene, CDR1 is MNHEY and CDR2 is SMNVEV (reference sequence). This CDR3 is 14 amino acids long. The CDR3 DNA sequence: TGTGCCAGCAGTGCCGGACAGGGAGCCTACGAGCAGTACTTC. Its protein product is CASSAGQGAYEQYF.

V is TRBV28 and J is TRBJ2-5; TRBD1 is a possible D gene (6 bases). Trimming shortened V by 4 bases and J by 4 bases, and 13 bases separated the two germline ends. Germline loops: CDR1 MDHEN, CDR2 SYDVKM. The CDR3 length is 14 residues. The CDR3 region has the DNA TGTGCCAGCAGTTCGGGCAGGGGCATAGAGACCCAGTACTTC. Its translation: CASSSGRGIETQYF.

The count of this clone is one. This chain joins TRBV15 and TRBJ2-7; D perhaps matches TRBD2 (5 bases). V was cut by 5 bases and J by 2 bases, with 13 bases left in between. Germline loops: CDR1 LNHNV, CDR2 YYDKDF (reference sequence). The CDR3 covers 14 residues. The DNA for the CDR3 is TGTGCCACCAGCCCCCCCCGAGGGCCCTACGAGCAGTACTTC. Translated: CATSPPRGPYEQYF.

With respect to this clone: The identical CDR3 is also encoded by other nucleotide sequences in the sample. The V call is TRBV5-1, the J call TRBJ1-1; TRBD1 might be the D (5 bases). With 2 bases removed from V and 2 bases from J, the gap between germline ends came to 10 bases. Germline-derived CDR1 and CDR2 are SGHRS and YFSETQ. This CDR3 is 14 amino acids long. The CDR3 DNA reads as TGCGCCAGCAGCTTCCAGGGTGAAAACACTGAAGCTTTCTTT. Protein product: CASSFQGENTEAFF.

J is TRBJ2-1 and V is TRBV7-2, with D tentatively TRBD2 (5 bases). This CDR3 is built from 14 residues. Germline-derived CDR1 and CDR2 are SGHTA and FQGNSA. V was clipped by 5 bases and J by 5 bases, with 13 bases between them. Written as DNA, the CDR3 is TGTGCCAGCAGCCATCGGACTGGCCACAATGAGCAGTTCTTC. Amino acids: CASSHRTGHNEQFF.

This sequence joins TRBV29-1 and TRBJ1-2, with 8 nucleotides matching TRBD1. The CDR3 covers 15 residues. V dropped 7 bases and J dropped 3; count of bases not matched to a gene: 13. Germline values: CDR1 SQVTM, CDR2 ANQGSEA. The CDR3 is CSADPRQGADYGYTF. The DNA for the CDR3 is TGCAGCGCCGACCCGAGGCAGGGGGCGGACTATGGCTACACCTTC. The full variable domain, completed using reference TRBV29-1 and TRBJ1-2, is SAVISQKPSRDICQRGTSLTIQCQVDSQVTMMFWYRQQPGQSLTLIATANQGSEATYESGFVIDKFPISRPNLTFSTLTVSNMSPEDSSIYLCSADPRQGADYGYTFGSGTRLTVV.

The chain links TRBV7-8 to TRBJ1-2; 12 bases line up with TRBD1. CDR3 size: 18 residues. Germline CDR1 reads SGHVS; CDR2 reads FQNEAQ. The V segment lost 4 bases and the J segment 1 base; nucleotides outside the gene matches: 10. The CDR3 region is CASSSKSGQGANNYGYTF. CDR3 coding DNA: TGTGCCAGCAGCTCCAAATCGGGACAGGGGGCTAATAACTATGGCTACACCTTC.

This clone was detected a few times. The CDR3, as DNA: TGTGCCAGCAGCCAATTCCACGGGGGACAGGGTCCCCCTTCTGGAAACACCATATATTTT. Its protein is CASSQFHGGQGPPSGNTIYF. The genes are TRBV4-2 and TRBJ1-3; TRBD1 matches at 9 bases. The CDR3 extends over 20 amino acids. Germline V gene sequence: CDR1 LGHNA, CDR2 YNFKEQ. Trimming removed 2 bases from V and 1 base from J; junction bases left unmatched: 15.

The chain carries TRBV12-3 or TRBV12-4 and TRBJ2-7, with 8 bases aligning to TRBD1. This CDR3 has 13 residues. The J segment lost 2 bases and the V segment lost 6 bases, leaving 3 bases of the junction unmatched. CDR3 in DNA: TGTGCCAGCAGCCCGACAGGGGCCTACGAGCAGTACTTC. It yields the protein CASSPTGAYEQYF.

The chain employs TRBV28 and TRBJ1-1; D is perhaps TRBD1 (5 bases). The V end lost 5 bases, the J end lost 11 bases, and 12 bases lay between the germline ends. Germline V gives CDR1 MDHEN, CDR2 SYDVKM. The CDR3 loop spans 11 amino acids. CDR3 in amino acids: CASSQEGRAFF. DNA of the CDR3: TGTGCCAGCAGTCAGGAGGGGAGGGCTTTCTTT.

This clone has a handful of counts. The same CDR3 arises from other DNA sequences in this sample as well. This chain links TRBV3-1 (or the pseudogene TRBV3-2) with TRBJ1-5; 9 bases map to TRBD1. The V and J ends lost 4 bases and 4 bases, in that order; junction bases with no gene match: 2. Germline V gene data show CDR1 as LGHDT and CDR2 as YNNKEL (reference sequence). The CDR3 is 14 amino acids. The chain's CDR3 is CASSPTGGNQPQHF. Here the CDR3 DNA reads TGTGCCAGCAGCCCGACAGGGGGAAATCAGCCCCAGCATTTT.

This chain connects TRBV18 to TRBJ2-1; TRBD1 matches at 8 bases. The CDR3 sequence is 14 residues long. J lost 6 bases, V lost 3 bases, and 4 bases had no gene match. Per germline, CDR1 KGHSH and CDR2 LQKENI. DNA of the CDR3: TGTGCCAGCTCACCGGACAGGGCGAGCAATGAGCAGTTCTTC. It encodes CASSPDRASNEQFF.

The chain employs TRBV29-1 and TRBJ2-1; 8 bases are a match to TRBD2. Germline V gives CDR1 SQVTM, CDR2 ANQGSEA. The ends lost 7 bases at V and 6 bases at J; junction bases unmatched: 5. This CDR3 spans 12 amino acids. CDR3 region: CSAGRGGNEQFF. CDR3 sequence (DNA): TGCAGCGCCGGGAGGGGAGGCAATGAGCAGTTCTTC.

This chain joins TRBV19 and TRBJ2-7, with 12 bases identical to TRBD1. This CDR3 comprises 17 residues. In germline, CDR1 is LNHDA, CDR2 SQIVND (reference sequence). Trimming cost V 3 bases and J 3 bases; bases outside gene matches: 9. CDR3 coding DNA: TGTGCCAGTAGTATTGGGACAGGGGGCGCTTTAGTCTACGAGCAGTACTTC. It yields the protein CASSIGTGGALVYEQYF.

The count of this clone is one. The V call is TRBV5-1, the J call TRBJ1-1; D gene unclear. CDR3 size: 14 residues. Germline V gene data show CDR1 as SGHRS and CDR2 as YFSETQ. Trimming pared 0 bases from V and 5 bases from J, leaving 11 bases between. The CDR3 is CASSLEPGWTEAFF. The CDR3, as DNA: TGCGCCAGCAGCTTGGAACCGGGTTGGACTGAAGCTTTCTTT.

The V call is TRBV3-1 (or the pseudogene TRBV3-2), the J call TRBJ2-7, with D possibly TRBD1 on 5 matching bases. V dropped 2 bases and J dropped 7 bases, with 9 bases sitting between them. Looked up from germline, CDR1 is LGHDT and CDR2 is YNNKEL (reference sequence). The CDR3 spans 12 residues. The CDR3 sequence is CASSQQGLEQYF. CDR3 bases: TGTGCCAGCAGCCAACAGGGTTTGGAGCAGTACTTC.

J is TRBJ1-6 and V is TRBV7-8; tentative D call: TRBD1 (5 bases). V shed 5 bases and J shed 10 bases, with 18 bases lying between them. Germline values: CDR1 SGHVS, CDR2 FQNEAQ. The CDR3 extends over 15 amino acids. For the CDR3, the DNA is TGTGCCAGCAGCCGTTCGGGGGGTGGGGAATCACCCCTCCACTTT. It codes for CASSRSGGGESPLHF.

The chain carries TRBV5-6 and TRBJ1-1; 10 positions agree with TRBD1. From germline, CDR1 is SGHDT and CDR2 YYEEEE. The J segment lost 3 bases and the V segment lost 4 bases, leaving 9 bases of the junction unmatched. This CDR3 is built from 16 residues. The CDR3 reads CASSIQRGQGYTEAFF. Here the CDR3 DNA reads TGTGCCAGCAGCATACAAAGGGGACAGGGGTACACTGAAGCTTTCTTT.

The J gene is TRBJ2-1, the V gene TRBV7-9; D perhaps matches TRBD1 (5 bases). Trimming left V 1 base short and J 7 bases short, with 5 bases between. CDR1 and CDR2 from the germline V gene are SEHNR and FQNEAQ (reference sequence). The CDR3 sequence is 12 residues long. CDR3 amino acids: CASSLGTNEQFF. The DNA of the CDR3 is TGTGCCAGCAGCTTAGGGACAAATGAGCAGTTCTTC.

The J gene is TRBJ2-1, the V gene TRBV5-4; 11 positions match TRBD2. There are 16 residues in the CDR3. Germline V gives CDR1 SGHNT, CDR2 YYREEE (reference sequence). The V segment lost 2 bases and the J segment 5 bases; nucleotides outside the gene matches: 6. Written as DNA, the CDR3 is TGTGCCAGCAGCTTAAATAAACTAGCGGGAGACAATGAGCAGTTCTTC. Residues: CASSLNKLAGDNEQFF.

The V and J genes are TRBV21-1 and TRBJ2-7; whether TRBD2, the table's D call, matches the DNA was not checked. TRBV21-1 is described as a pseudogene. This CDR3 is 18 amino acids long. Written as DNA, the CDR3 is TGTGCCAGCAGCAAATGGACTAGCGGGAGCTTTGACTCCTACGAGCAGTACTTC. Its protein product is CASSKWTSGSFDSYEQYF.

The gene calls are TRBV11-2 and TRBJ1-4; TRBD1 agrees at 12 bases. CDR3 length equals 17 residues. V lost 1 base to trimming and J lost 8 bases; unmatched junction nucleotides: 8. The germline V gene encodes CDR1 SGHAT and CDR2 FQNNGV. This chain's CDR3 is CASSLARGTGGREKLFF. In DNA, the CDR3 is TGTGCCAGCAGCTTAGCCCGTGGGACAGGGGGCAGAGAAAAACTGTTTTTT.

V is TRBV7-8 and J is TRBJ2-7; perhaps TRBD2 as D (6 bases). The CDR3 runs to 14 residues. Germline V gene lookup returns CDR1 SGHVS and CDR2 FQNEAQ. Trimming left V 5 bases short and J 0 bases short, with 11 bases between. In DNA form, the CDR3 reads TGTGCCAGCAGCCCTGGGGGACTCTCCTACGAGCAGTACTTC. It translates to CASSPGGLSYEQYF.

This clone has more than one count but fewer than ten. This chain links TRBV5-1 with TRBJ1-2; TRBD1 agrees at 7 bases. The germline CDR1 and CDR2 sequences are SGHRS and YFSETQ. With V trimmed by 4 bases and J by 3 bases, 6 bases remained unmatched. This CDR3 is 14 amino acids long. The CDR3 nucleotides are TGCGCCAGCAGCCTCTCCGGGACAGACTATGGCTACACCTTC. Translated: CASSLSGTDYGYTF.

The rearrangement uses TRBV11-3 and TRBJ1-2; 8 bases map to TRBD1. The CDR3 has 13 residues. Germline V gene lookup returns CDR1 SGHNT and CDR2 YENEEA. With 0 bases clipped from V and 13 bases from J, the junction kept 7 bases outside the gene matches. The CDR3, as DNA: TGTGCCAGCAGCTTAGATCTGGACAGGGACACCACCTTC. Translated: CASSLDLDRDTTF.

The CDR3, as DNA: TGTGCCAGCAGTGGGGCAGAGAGCTCCTACGAGCAGTACTTC. Protein sequence: CASSGAESSYEQYF. This rearrangement joins TRBV2 to TRBJ2-7, with D unresolved. The CDR3 is 14 residues long. Trimming removed 4 bases from V and 0 bases from J, with 10 bases in between. Germline V gene sequence: CDR1 SNHLY, CDR2 FYNNEI.

The chain uses TRBV5-5 and TRBJ2-7; D remains ambiguous. The germline gives CDR1 SGHKS, CDR2 YYEKEE (reference sequence). V lost 1 base and J 6 bases, leaving 14 bases between the germline ends. The CDR3 has 14 residues. CDR3 bases: TGTGCCAGCAGCTTGTCTTTTTCTCTGAGCGAGCAGTACTTC. This codes for CASSLSFSLSEQYF.

This chain connects TRBV10-3 to TRBJ1-2, with 7 bases fitting TRBD1. CDR1 ENHRY and CDR2 SYGVKD come from the germline V gene. V was clipped by 8 bases and J by 4 bases; unmatched bases: 7. This CDR3 has 13 residues. CDR3 bases: TGTGCCATCGAGGCCGGGACAGCCTATGGCTACACCTTC. Amino acids: CAIEAGTAYGYTF.

This clone appeared once. This rearrangement joins TRBV7-8 to TRBJ2-5, with D perhaps matching TRBD2 (6 bases). V lost 4 bases and J lost 2, with 20 bases in between. Germline CDR1 SGHVS, CDR2 FQNEAQ. The CDR3 loop spans 17 amino acids. The CDR3 DNA sequence: TGTGCCAGCAGCTCCCCCCAGGCAATAGCGGCACAAGAGACCCAGTACTTC. As protein: CASSSPQAIAAQETQYF.

J is TRBJ2-1 and V is TRBV4-2; unclear D gene. Germline CDR1 LGHNA, CDR2 YNFKEQ. This CDR3 region has 16 residues. Trimming stripped 0 bases from V and 10 bases from J, with 19 bases between. The CDR3 DNA reads TGTGCCAGCAGCCAAGATGGTGGGCTACCCCATGAGGAGCAGTTCTTC. Its protein is CASSQDGGLPHEEQFF.

V gene TRBV3-1 (or the pseudogene TRBV3-2) combines with J gene TRBJ2-1; 11 bases fit TRBD2. The CDR3 has 14 amino acids. Per the germline V gene, CDR1 is LGHDT and CDR2 is YNNKEL (reference sequence). V was pared by 4 bases and J by 10 bases, with 6 bases of the junction left unmatched. The CDR3 protein is CASSPIAGGTEQFF. CDR3 DNA: TGTGCCAGCAGCCCTATAGCGGGAGGGACCGAGCAGTTCTTC.

This chain uses TRBV7-8 with TRBJ2-5, with TRBD2 identical over 12 bases. This CDR3 is built from 18 residues. The V segment lost 5 bases and the J segment 1 base; nucleotides outside the gene matches: 11. The germline V gene encodes CDR1 SGHVS and CDR2 FQNEAQ. The CDR3 protein is CASSKTSGSLFRQETQYF. DNA for the CDR3: TGTGCCAGCAGCAAGACTAGCGGGAGCTTATTCCGCCAAGAGACCCAGTACTTC.